This T cell receptor beta chain comes out of a study of shared clonotypes between healthy human individuals. None of the donors, who were healthy HIV-negative adults, had recently had acute infections or vaccinations. TCRdb's copy holds only in-frame clones and misses some; the assay was immunoSEQ multiplex PCR. The sample has 2,500,000 or so clones; under 95% are singletons. The V gene lost 1 base and the J gene lost 4 bases, with 17 bases spanning the gap. Germline V lookup: CDR1 SGHDN, CDR2 FVKESK. The CDR3 extends over 17 amino acids. The TCR comes from a man between 18 and 29 years old in good health. Some clones in this sample may be carry-over from other donors' samples. The sample was naive CD4+ T cells from PBMCs. Subset here: CD45RA+ positively selected. The chain has TRBV14 and TRBJ2-1, with D possibly matching TRBD2 (5 bases). Written as DNA, the CDR3 is TGTGCCAGCAGCCAAGGATATGTAGCGAACGGTTACAATGAGCAGTTCTTC. This codes for CASSQGYVANGYNEQFF.